The 9 T cell receptor beta chains below all came from one sample that was sequenced in a study of patients and donors after allogeneic stem cell transplantation. TCRdb recomputed calls from the RT-PCR reads with MiXCR, one row per CDR3 protein. This sample has roughly 880,000 distinct CDR3 sequences, with roughly 18% found just once. Sequencing was done on a sample of blood, either unsorted or a sorted T cell fraction (not recorded which). Every receptor here comes from a human donor who was either an allogeneic HSCT recipient or a stem cell or donor lymphocyte infusion donor (not recorded which). It is not recorded whose cells these are; they may come from a transplant donor.

The J gene is TRBJ2-2, the V gene TRBV7-2; 9 nucleotides agree with TRBD2. The CDR3 is made up of 15 amino acids. Germline V CDR1 and CDR2: SGHTA, FQGNSA. The trim removed 6 bases at V and 6 bases at J, leaving 8 bases unmatched. The CDR3: CASRTAGGQSGELFF. The CDR3 DNA reads as TGTGCCAGCAGAACCGCGGGGGGGCAGTCCGGGGAGCTGTTTTTT.

The V and J genes are TRBV9 and TRBJ2-1; TRBD2 matches 8 bases. The junction had 15 bases not matched to a gene; V was cut back by 4 bases and J by 3 bases. Germline V gene data show CDR1 as SGDLS and CDR2 as YYNGEE. CDR3 size: 18 residues. This CDR3 is CASSLPSDGTRFYNEQFF. DNA of the CDR3: TGTGCCAGCAGCCTCCCCTCCGATGGGACTAGGTTCTACAATGAGCAGTTCTTC.

The chain links TRBV18 to TRBJ1-3; D is possibly TRBD1 (6 bases). V was trimmed by 6 bases and J by 0 bases, leaving 15 bases between them. Germline V gives CDR1 KGHSH, CDR2 LQKENI. The CDR3 is 16 residues long. CDR3 amino acids: CASSRGQSNSGNTIYF. In DNA form, the CDR3 reads TGTGCCAGCTCCCGCGGACAGAGCAACTCTGGAAACACCATATATTTT.

The chain recombines TRBV3-1 with TRBJ2-3, with 9 bases aligning to TRBD1. The CDR3 extends over 17 amino acids. Looked up from germline, CDR1 is LGHDT and CDR2 is YNNKEL (reference sequence). V lost 4 bases to trimming and J lost 2 bases; unmatched junction nucleotides: 10. CDR3: CASSPEGTGPYTDTQYF. CDR3 nucleotides: TGTGCCAGCAGCCCTGAGGGGACAGGGCCCTACACAGATACGCAGTATTTT.

The V call is TRBV18, the J call TRBJ1-6, with D unclear. The CDR3 runs to 17 residues. Trimming left V 2 bases short and J 3 bases short, with 14 bases between. In germline, CDR1 is KGHSH, CDR2 LQKENI. The CDR3 loop reads CASSPVDGLSYNSPLHF. The CDR3 bases are TGTGCCAGCTCACCAGTCGACGGACTGAGCTATAATTCACCCCTCCACTTT.

V usage is TRBV3-1 and J usage is TRBJ2-3, with 7 positions matching TRBD2. This CDR3 has 19 residues. In germline, CDR1 is LGHDT, CDR2 YNNKEL (reference sequence). Trimming removed 0 bases from V and 0 bases from J; junction bases left unmatched: 12. In DNA form, the CDR3 reads TGTGCCAGCAGCCAAGATTTGGTGCCTAGCGGAACTAGCACAGATACGCAGTATTTT. It encodes CASSQDLVPSGTSTDTQYF.

CDR3: CASSFPRGTDTQYF. Written as DNA, the CDR3 is TGTGCCAGCAGCTTTCCCCGGGGCACAGATACGCAGTATTTT. This rearrangement joins TRBV7-9 to TRBJ2-3; D is ambiguous. There are 14 residues in the CDR3. The V end was cut by 3 bases, the J end by 1 base, with 8 bases between. The germline gives CDR1 SEHNR, CDR2 FQNEAQ (reference sequence). The variable domain in full, with the rest retrieved from reference TRBV7-9 and TRBJ2-3, is DTGVSQNPRHKITKRGQNVTFRCDPISEHNRLYWYRQTLGQGPEFLTYFQNEAQLEKSRLLSDRFSAERPKGSFSTLEIQRTEQGDSAMYLCASSFPRGTDTQYFGPGTRLTVL.

This clonotype was seen a handful of times. The gene calls are TRBV15 and TRBJ2-2; D is undetermined. The CDR3 extends over 14 amino acids. In germline, CDR1 is LNHNV, CDR2 YYDKDF (reference sequence). V lost 5 bases to trimming and J lost 3 bases, with 10 bases between them. CDR3 in amino acids: CATSAHRDTGELFF. The CDR3 bases are TGTGCCACCAGCGCCCACCGGGACACCGGGGAGCTGTTTTTT.

The rearrangement joins TRBV27 to TRBJ2-4; perhaps TRBD1 as D (8 bases). There are 13 residues in the CDR3. CDR1 and CDR2 (germline): MNHEY, SMNVEV (reference sequence). V dropped 4 bases and J dropped 6 bases, with 10 bases sitting between them. CDR3 residues: CASSYRGGNIQYF. The CDR3 DNA reads TGTGCCAGCAGTTACAGGGGGGGAAACATTCAGTACTTC.